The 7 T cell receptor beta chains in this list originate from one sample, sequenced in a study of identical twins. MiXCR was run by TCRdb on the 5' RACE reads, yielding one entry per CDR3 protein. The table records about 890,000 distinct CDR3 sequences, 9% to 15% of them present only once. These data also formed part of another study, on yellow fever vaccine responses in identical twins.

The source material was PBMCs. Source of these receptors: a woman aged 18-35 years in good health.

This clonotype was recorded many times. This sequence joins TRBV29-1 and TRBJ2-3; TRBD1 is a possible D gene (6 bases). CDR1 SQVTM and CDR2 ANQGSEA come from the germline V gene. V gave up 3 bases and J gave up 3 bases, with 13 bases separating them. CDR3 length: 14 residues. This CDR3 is CSVDRQGWTDTQYF. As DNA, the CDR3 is TGCAGCGTTGATCGGCAGGGGTGGACAGATACGCAGTATTTT.

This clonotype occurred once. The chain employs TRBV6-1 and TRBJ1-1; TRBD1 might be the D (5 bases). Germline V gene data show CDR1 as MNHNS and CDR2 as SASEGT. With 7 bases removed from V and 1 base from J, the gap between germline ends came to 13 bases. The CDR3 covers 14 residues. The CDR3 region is CASTTRQRNTEAFF. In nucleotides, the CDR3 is TGTGCCAGCACCACCCGACAGAGGAACACTGAAGCTTTCTTT.

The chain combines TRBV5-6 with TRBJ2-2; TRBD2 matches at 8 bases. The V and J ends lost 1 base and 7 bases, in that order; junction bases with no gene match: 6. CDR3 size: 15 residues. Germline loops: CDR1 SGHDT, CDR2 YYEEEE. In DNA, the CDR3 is TGTGCCAGCAGCTTGATGGGACTAGTCGGCGGGGAGCTGTTTTTT. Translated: CASSLMGLVGGELFF.

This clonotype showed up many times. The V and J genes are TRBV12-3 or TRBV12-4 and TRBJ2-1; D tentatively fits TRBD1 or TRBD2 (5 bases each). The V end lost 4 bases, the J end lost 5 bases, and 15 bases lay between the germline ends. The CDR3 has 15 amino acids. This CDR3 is CASSSLGPTHNEQFF. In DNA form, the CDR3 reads TGTGCCAGCAGTTCCCTGGGACCGACCCACAATGAGCAGTTCTTC.

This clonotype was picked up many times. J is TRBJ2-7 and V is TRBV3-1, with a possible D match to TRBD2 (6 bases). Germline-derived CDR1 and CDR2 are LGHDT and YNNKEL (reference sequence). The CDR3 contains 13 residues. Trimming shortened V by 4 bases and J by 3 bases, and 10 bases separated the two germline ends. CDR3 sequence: CASSPGTHYEQYF. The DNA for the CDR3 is TGTGCCAGCAGCCCCGGGACTCACTACGAGCAGTACTTC.

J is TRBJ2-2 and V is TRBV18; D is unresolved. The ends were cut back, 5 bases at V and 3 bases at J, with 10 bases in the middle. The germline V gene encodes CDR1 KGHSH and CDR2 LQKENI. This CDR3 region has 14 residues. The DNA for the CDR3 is TGTGCCAGCTCATTTACCGCGGACACCGGGGAGCTGTTTTTT. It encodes CASSFTADTGELFF.

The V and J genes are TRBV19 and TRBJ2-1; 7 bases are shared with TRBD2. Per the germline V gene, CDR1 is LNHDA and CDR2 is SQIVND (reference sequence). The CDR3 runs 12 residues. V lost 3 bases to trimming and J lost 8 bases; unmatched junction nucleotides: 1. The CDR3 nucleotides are TGTGCCAGTAGTATGGGGAGGGATGAGCAGTTCTTC. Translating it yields CASSMGRDEQFF.